This section outlines one T cell receptor (beta chain) sequence together with its context. This specimen comes from a study of blood T cell repertoires in COVID-19. Study summary: Acute and convalescent COVID-19 specimens originated in the United States, Italy and Spain.

Authors' methods: Amplification of reference gene primers was used by the study to estimate nucleated cell counts. Repertoires were generated with immunoSEQ multiplex PCR, while TCRdb's copy carries only in-frame clones and drops some. The DNA gave D and trimming, while V, J and clone size come from that table. The sample has over 100,000 clones, nearly 70% seen once; the top ten hold over 1.5%. The CDR3 loop spans 17 amino acids. Germline V gene lookup returns CDR1 SGHRS and CDR2 YFSETQ. The V end lost 3 bases, the J end lost 6 bases, and 22 bases lay between the germline ends. Sequenced input: peripheral blood. This receptor was taken from a woman in her 70s with acute or convalescent COVID-19. V and J are TRBV5-1 and TRBJ2-1; D perhaps matches TRBD2 (5 bases). The CDR3 DNA reads TGCGCCAGCAGCTCGGAGACCGGACTCGCGGGCGGCAATGAGCAGTTCTTC. It is translated as CASSSETGLAGGNEQFF.